These 9 T cell receptor beta chains originate from one sample sequenced in a study of TIL therapy for anti-PD-1-resistant metastatic lung cancer. Sequencing used immunoSEQ v3. Sequenced by immunoSEQ multiplex PCR; TCRdb stores in-frame clones only, minus some. The repertoire consists of about 60,000 clones, with about 69% occurring once and the leading ten covering about 6.8%. Specified time point: pre-treatment sample, taken before nivolumab and TIL therapy. The input for sequencing was blood, taken at baseline. The receptors shown here come from a person aged 25-85 years with non-small cell lung cancer.

J is TRBJ1-1 and V is TRBV4-1; 8 bases map to TRBD1. From germline, CDR1 is MGHRA and CDR2 YSYEKL. This CDR3 contains 14 residues. The V gene end was trimmed by 4 bases and the J gene end by 1 base; junction bases not matched to a gene: 2. DNA of the CDR3: TGCGCCAGCAGCCCCGGACAGGGGAACACTGAAGCTTTCTTT. Its protein is CASSPGQGNTEAFF.

The J gene is TRBJ1-3, the V gene TRBV6-6; tentatively, D is TRBD1 (6 bases). CDR3 length: 13 amino acids. V lost 7 bases and J 4 bases, leaving 11 bases between the germline ends. Per the germline V gene, CDR1 is MNHNY and CDR2 is SVGAGI (reference sequence). CDR3 sequence: CASKQGKGNTIYF. CDR3 bases: TGTGCCAGCAAGCAGGGGAAAGGAAACACCATATATTTT.

The gene calls are TRBV11-2 and TRBJ2-1; 10 bases align to TRBD1. The ends lost 4 bases at V and 8 bases at J; junction bases unmatched: 11. Germline values: CDR1 SGHAT, CDR2 FQNNGV. This CDR3 has 16 amino acids. Here the CDR3 reads CASSSPGQGLRDEQFF. CDR3 coding DNA: TGTGCCAGCAGCTCACCGGGACAGGGGCTACGTGATGAGCAGTTCTTC.

The chain carries TRBV2 and TRBJ2-5, with TRBD2 matching 10 bases. Losses at the gene ends were 8 bases for V and 7 bases for J; bases not matched to a gene: 13. Germline V gene lookup returns CDR1 SNHLY and CDR2 FYNNEI. CDR3 length: 15 residues. The CDR3 sequence: CASLGNSGGTGTQYF. The CDR3 nucleotides are TGTGCCAGCTTGGGAAATAGCGGGGGGACGGGGACCCAGTACTTC. The full variable domain, completed using reference TRBV2 and TRBJ2-5, is EPEVTQTPSHQVTQMGQEVILRCVPISNHLYFYWYRQILGQKVEFLVSFYNNEISEKSEIFDDQFSVERPDGSNFTLKIRSTKLEDSAMYFCASLGNSGGTGTQYFGPGTRLLVL.

This clone was observed once. The genes are TRBV6-5 and TRBJ1-1; D perhaps matches TRBD1 (5 bases). In germline, CDR1 is MNHEY, CDR2 SVGAGI. There are 15 residues in the CDR3. V gave up 4 bases and J gave up 7 bases, with 19 bases separating them. CDR3 nucleotides: TGTGCCAGCAGTTCCCTGGGGTCAGGGATTATTGAAGCTTTCTTT. Translating gives CASSSLGSGIIEAFF.

This clone showed up just a few times. The CDR3 loop reads CASSLGLANTEAFF. CDR3 coding DNA: TGTGCCAGTAGCTTGGGACTAGCGAACACTGAAGCTTTCTTT. This chain joins TRBV19 and TRBJ1-1; perhaps TRBD1 as D (5 bases). The CDR3 contains 14 residues. Germline CDR1 and CDR2: LNHDA and SQIVND (reference sequence). With 6 bases removed from V and 1 base from J, the gap between germline ends came to 12 bases.

The V and J genes are TRBV5-1 and TRBJ2-7; TRBD1 is a possible D gene (7 bases). The CDR3 consists of 17 residues. CDR1 is SGHRS, CDR2 YFSETQ, per germline. Trimming left V 3 bases short and J 8 bases short, with 27 bases between. This CDR3 is CASSYGTAGFERWQQYF. In DNA form, the CDR3 reads TGCGCCAGCAGCTATGGGACAGCGGGTTTCGAACGTTGGCAGCAGTACTTC.

The chain joins TRBV10-2 to TRBJ1-1, with D possibly TRBD1 on 6 matching bases. Germline lookup yields CDR1 WSHSY and CDR2 SAAADI. The CDR3 is 13 amino acids. The V and J ends lost 5 bases and 4 bases respectively, with 11 bases between them. The CDR3 loop reads CASSTPQGTEAFF. In nucleotides, the CDR3 is TGCGCCAGCAGTACCCCACAGGGCACTGAAGCTTTCTTT.

The rearrangement uses TRBV6-5 and TRBJ2-3, with D perhaps matching TRBD1 (7 bases). V was cut by 10 bases and J by 1 base, with 12 bases left in between. CDR3 size: 13 residues. Looked up from germline, CDR1 is MNHEY and CDR2 is SVGAGI. The CDR3 spells CAIRGAGTDTQYF. The CDR3 bases are TGTGCCATCAGGGGGGCCGGCACAGATACGCAGTATTTT.